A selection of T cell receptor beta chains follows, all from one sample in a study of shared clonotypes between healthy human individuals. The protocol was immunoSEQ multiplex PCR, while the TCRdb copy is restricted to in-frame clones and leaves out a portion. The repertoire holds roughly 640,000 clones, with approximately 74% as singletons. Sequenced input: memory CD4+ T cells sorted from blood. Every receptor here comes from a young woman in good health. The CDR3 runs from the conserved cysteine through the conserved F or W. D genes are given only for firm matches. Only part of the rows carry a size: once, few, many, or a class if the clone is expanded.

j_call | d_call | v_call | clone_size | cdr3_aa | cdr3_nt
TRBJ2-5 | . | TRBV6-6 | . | CASSSEGFGETQYF | TGTGCCAGCAGTTCCGAAGGGTTTGGAGAGACCCAGTACTTC
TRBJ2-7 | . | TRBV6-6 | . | CASSYAKMGGYEQYF | TGTGCCAGCAGTTACGCGAAGATGGGAGGCTACGAGCAGTACTTC
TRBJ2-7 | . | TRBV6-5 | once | CASSYGGPSSYEQYF | TGTGCCAGCAGTTACGGGGGCCCGAGCTCCTACGAGCAGTACTTC
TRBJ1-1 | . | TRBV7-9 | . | CASTSADSRRTEAFF | TGTGCCAGCACCAGTGCGGACTCGAGGAGGACTGAAGCTTTCTTT
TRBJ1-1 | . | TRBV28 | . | CASRPLRGASITEAFF | TGTGCCAGCCGCCCGCTTAGAGGGGCGTCCATCACTGAAGCTTTCTTT
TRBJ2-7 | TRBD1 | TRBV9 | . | CASSLTGASYEQYF | TGTGCCAGCAGCTTGACAGGGGCCTCCTACGAGCAGTACTTC
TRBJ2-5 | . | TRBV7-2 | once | CASSLQAWETQYF | TGTGCCAGCAGCTTACAGGCCTGGGAGACCCAGTACTTC
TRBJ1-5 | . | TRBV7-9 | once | CASSLSPREVNQPQHF | TGTGCCAGCAGCTTATCGCCCAGGGAGGTCAATCAGCCCCAGCATTTT
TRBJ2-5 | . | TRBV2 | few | CASKVQGSPQETQYF | TGTGCCAGCAAGGTTCAGGGGTCCCCCCAAGAGACCCAGTACTTC
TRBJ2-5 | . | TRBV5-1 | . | CASSLATYQETQYF | TGCGCCAGCAGCTTGGCTACGTACCAAGAGACCCAGTACTTC
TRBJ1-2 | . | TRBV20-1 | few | CSAGYGYTF | TGCAGTGCAGGCTATGGCTACACCTTC
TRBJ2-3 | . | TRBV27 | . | CASSFAGHGTDTQYF | TGTGCCAGCAGTTTTGCGGGGCACGGAACAGATACGCAGTATTTT
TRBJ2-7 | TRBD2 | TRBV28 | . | CASSRIAGVTHEQYF | TGTGCCAGCAGCCGTATAGCGGGTGTTACCCACGAGCAGTACTTC
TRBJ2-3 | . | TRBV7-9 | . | CASSPKTSNTQYF | TGTGCCAGCAGCCCTAAAACTAGCAATACGCAGTATTTT
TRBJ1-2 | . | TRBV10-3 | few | CAISESNSGSAGYTF | TGTGCCATCAGTGAGTCGAATTCCGGGAGTGCGGGCTACACCTTC
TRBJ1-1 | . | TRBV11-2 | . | CASSRKTMRGFDTEAFF | TGTGCCAGCAGCCGTAAGACCATGCGGGGTTTCGACACTGAAGCTTTCTTT
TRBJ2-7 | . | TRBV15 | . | CATSRDFGGTSYEQYF | TGTGCCACCAGCAGAGATTTTGGCGGGACCTCTTACGAGCAGTACTTC
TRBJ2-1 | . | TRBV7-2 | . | CASSPQSFNEQFF | TGTGCCAGCAGCCCCCAGTCCTTCAATGAGCAGTTCTTC
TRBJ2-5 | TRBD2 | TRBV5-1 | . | CASSIRLAQETQYF | TGCGCCAGCAGCATCCGACTAGCGCAAGAGACCCAGTACTTC
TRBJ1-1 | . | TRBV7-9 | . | CASSPDGGARAEAFF | TGTGCCAGCAGCCCAGACGGGGGGGCACGGGCTGAAGCTTTCTTT
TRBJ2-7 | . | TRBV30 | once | CAWSVGGGLYEQYF | TGTGCCTGGAGTGTAGGCGGGGGCCTTTACGAGCAGTACTTC
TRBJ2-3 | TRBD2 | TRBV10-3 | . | CAISVSREGDTQYF | TGTGCCATCAGTGTTTCGCGGGAGGGAGATACGCAGTATTTT
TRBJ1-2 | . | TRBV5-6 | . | CASSLVQNYGYTF | TGTGCCAGCAGCTTGGTACAGAACTATGGCTACACCTTC
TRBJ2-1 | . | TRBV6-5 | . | CASSYSTGLRYNEQFF | TGTGCCAGCAGTTACTCGACGGGACTGCGGTACAATGAGCAGTTCTTC
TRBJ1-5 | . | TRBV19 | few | CASSIFAGTTNQPQHF | TGTGCCAGTAGTATTTTTGCGGGGACCACCAATCAGCCCCAGCATTTT
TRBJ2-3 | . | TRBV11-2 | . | CASSLVLYPSDTQYF | TGTGCCAGCAGCTTAGTTCTCTACCCCTCAGATACGCAGTATTTT
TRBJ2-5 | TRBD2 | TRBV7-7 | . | CASSLGSGGETQYF | TGTGCCAGCAGCTTAGGGTCGGGAGGAGAGACCCAGTACTTC
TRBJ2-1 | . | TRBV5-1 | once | CASSLGGDSYNEQFF | TGCGCCAGCAGCTTAGGCGGGGACTCCTACAATGAGCAGTTCTTC
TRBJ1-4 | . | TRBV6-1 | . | CASTEARLYQEKLFF | TGTGCCAGCACCGAGGCGCGCCTGTATCAGGAAAAACTGTTTTTT